The T cell receptor (beta chain) described here comes from a study of shared clonotypes between healthy human individuals. Trimming took off 1 base at V and 4 bases at J, with 14 bases between the two ends. The germline gives CDR1 SGHDT, CDR2 YYEEEE. This CDR3 contains 15 residues. CD45RO-negative cells were positively selected for CCR7, leaving out terminally differentiated effector memory CD45RA+ cells. The healthy adult donors were HIV-negative and reported no recent acute infections or vaccinations. Study outcomes and limitations: Sequencing depth was predicted to influence how clonotypes are shared among donors.

Regarding this clone: Its antigen remains unidentified.

Original processing notes: Quality scores were absent from the junction-only immunoSEQ sequences, so filtering differed. Sequenced by immunoSEQ multiplex PCR; TCRdb stores in-frame clones only, minus some. Clone size and V and J calls were adopted from that table, with D and trimming inferred from the DNA. The sample has 800,000 to 950,000 clones, about 96% seen once. The chain employs TRBV5-6 and TRBJ1-1; D is possibly TRBD1 (6 bases). The material sequenced was naive CD8+ T cells sorted from blood. This TCR was recovered from a man younger than 40 in good health. The DNA for the CDR3 is TGTGCCAGCAGCTTGCGGAAGGGGGTGAGCACTGAAGCTTTCTTT. This codes for CASSLRKGVSTEAFF.